The 6 T cell receptor beta chains listed next were all sequenced from one sample in a study of blood T cell repertoires in COVID-19. Clones were read by immunoSEQ multiplex PCR, and TCRdb kept only the in-frame ones, dropping some. Of 75,000 to 90,000 clones listed, 91% are singletons. The material sequenced was peripheral blood. These receptor sequences come from a woman in her fifties or sixties in a cohort sampled during active COVID-19.

This chain links TRBV28 with TRBJ1-5; maybe TRBD1 (5 bases). Trimming took 3 bases from V and 2 from J, leaving 11 bases between them. Germline CDR1 MDHEN, CDR2 SYDVKM. The CDR3 runs 15 residues. The CDR3 coding sequence is TGTGCCAGCAGTTTTTTGGGGGGAGGCAATCAGCCCCAGCATTTT. This sequence encodes CASSFLGGGNQPQHF.

The chain has TRBV28 and TRBJ2-3, with TRBD1 identical over 7 bases. Trimming at V came to 3 bases and at J to 8 bases, leaving 11 bases not matched to a gene. The germline gives CDR1 MDHEN, CDR2 SYDVKM. The CDR3 covers 15 residues. In nucleotides, the CDR3 is TGTGCCAGCAGTTTCACAGGGGCGAAGTTGGGTACGCAGTATTTT. Its translation: CASSFTGAKLGTQYF.

The chain employs TRBV11-2 and TRBJ2-7; tentative D call: TRBD2 (6 bases). This CDR3 comprises 16 residues. CDR1 is SGHAT, CDR2 FQNNGV, per germline. Deletions cut 2 bases from V and 3 bases from J, with 17 bases between. The CDR3 nucleotides are TGTGCCAGCAGCTTAACCCAGAGCGGGCCAAGCTACGAGCAGTACTTC. It codes for CASSLTQSGPSYEQYF.

V gene TRBV7-9 combines with J gene TRBJ1-2, with unresolved D. V dropped 3 bases and J dropped 3 bases, with 5 bases sitting between them. The germline CDR1 and CDR2 sequences are SEHNR and FQNEAQ (reference sequence). The CDR3 spans 12 residues. The CDR3 region has the DNA TGTGCCAGCAGCTTTCAGGACTATGGCTACACCTTC. It specifies CASSFQDYGYTF.

V and J are TRBV27 and TRBJ1-4; no firm D call. Deletions cut 10 bases from V and 14 bases from J, with 29 bases between. CDR3 length equals 15 residues. The germline CDR1 and CDR2 sequences are MNHEY and SMNVEV (reference sequence). CDR3 protein: CATRGTHGAGNYLFF. The DNA of the CDR3 is TGTGCCACCCGGGGAACTCATGGTGCTGGGAATTATCTGTTTTTT.

This rearrangement joins TRBV19 to TRBJ1-1; no clear D gene. The CDR3 runs to 14 residues. V was cut by 8 bases and J by 3 bases, with 16 bases left in between. Per the germline V gene, CDR1 is LNHDA and CDR2 is SQIVND (reference sequence). This CDR3 reads CASRALGVDTEAFF. CDR3 DNA sequence: TGTGCCAGTCGCGCCTTGGGAGTGGACACTGAAGCTTTCTTT.